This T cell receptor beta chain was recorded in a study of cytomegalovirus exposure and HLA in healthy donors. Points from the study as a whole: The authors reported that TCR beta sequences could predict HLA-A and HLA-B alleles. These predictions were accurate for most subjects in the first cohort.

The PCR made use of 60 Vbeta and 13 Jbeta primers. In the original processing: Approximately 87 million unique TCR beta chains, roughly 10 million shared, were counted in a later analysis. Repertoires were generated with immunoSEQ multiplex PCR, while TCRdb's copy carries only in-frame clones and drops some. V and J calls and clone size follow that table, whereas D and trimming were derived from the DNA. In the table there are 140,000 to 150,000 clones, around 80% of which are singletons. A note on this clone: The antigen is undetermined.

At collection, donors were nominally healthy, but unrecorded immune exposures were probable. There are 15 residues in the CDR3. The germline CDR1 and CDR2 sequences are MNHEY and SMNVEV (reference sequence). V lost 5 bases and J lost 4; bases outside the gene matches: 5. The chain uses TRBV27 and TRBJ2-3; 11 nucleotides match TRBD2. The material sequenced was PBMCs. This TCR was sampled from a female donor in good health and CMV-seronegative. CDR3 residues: CASSAQLAGADTQYF. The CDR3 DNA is TGTGCCAGCAGTGCCCAACTAGCGGGGGCAGATACGCAGTATTTT.